Sequencing of this T cell receptor beta chain was carried out in a study of monozygotic twins with inflammatory bowel disease. UMIs that had a 6-nucleotide sample barcode were put in using template switching. TCRdb reprocessed the 5' RACE reads; each CDR3 protein has one entry and no DNA is given. This sample's clone table lists around 200,000 distinct CDR3 sequences. CDR3 size: 13 residues. Germline-derived CDR1 and CDR2 are MNHEY and SVGEGT. Sequenced input: blood. This sequence joins TRBV6-2 or TRBV6-3 and TRBJ1-4; TCRdb selects TRBD1, and the lack of DNA leaves this call unchecked. This TCR came from a human donor with ulcerative colitis or Crohn's disease, or a healthy co-twin of an affected twin (not recorded which). The CDR3 reads CATIDRNNEKLFF.